This T cell receptor beta chain was found in a study of glioma-infiltrating T cells after dendritic cell vaccination. Trimming shortened V by 4 bases and J by 10 bases, and 26 bases separated the two germline ends. The CDR3 runs 17 residues. Germline V lookup: CDR1 SGDLS, CDR2 YYNGEE. Libraries were prepared by immunoSEQ multiplex PCR; TCRdb keeps only in-frame clonotypes and omits some of them. The sample consists of about 64,000 clones, approximately 78% of them appearing once. The sequence came from a human donor with glioblastoma. Sequences were derived from blood, sampled before dendritic cell vaccination. The V gene is TRBV9, the J gene TRBJ1-4, with D possibly matching TRBD1 (6 bases). CDR3 bases: TGTGCCAGCAGCCCCCCTAGCGGGACGGGGCAAGGGGGAAAACTGTTTTTT. Amino acids: CASSPPSGTGQGGKLFF.